Following are 4 T cell receptor beta chains from one sample sequenced in a study of blood T cells in healthy people across ages (dated by TCRdb to 2015 to 2017). Library preparation employed 5' RACE. The instrument given in TCRdb is Illumina HiSeq 2500. A second PCR of roughly 6 to 11 cycles was run with a J-beta primer mix and a sample-barcoded 5' primer. The public reads were reprocessed in TCRdb via fastp at Q25 and MiXCR, keeping in-frame beta chains. Rows with a matching CDR3 protein are joined into one entry that keeps the most common DNA and genes. Present in this sample are about 400,000 distinct CDR3 sequences, roughly half of which were seen just once. The top ten hold around 50% of the sample. The sample comprised blood. The source of these receptors is a man in his sixties in good health.

The rearrangement links TRBV27 to TRBJ2-3; D possibly corresponds to TRBD2 (6 bases). Germline CDR1 and CDR2: MNHEY and SMNVEV (reference sequence). V lost 3 bases and J lost 0, with 10 bases in between. This CDR3 is 15 amino acids long. The CDR3 DNA follows: TGTGCCAGCAGTTTCGCGGGACGGAGCACAGATACGCAGTATTTT. Translation: CASSFAGRSTDTQYF.

This clonotype was detected a few times. This chain connects TRBV4-3 to TRBJ1-6, with D possibly being TRBD1 (5 bases). Trimming shortened V by 4 bases and J by 8 bases, and 24 bases separated the two germline ends. Germline values: CDR1 LGHNA, CDR2 YSLEER. This CDR3 has 18 amino acids. The CDR3 is CASSRTWGGGRNDSPLHF. The CDR3 nucleotides read TGCGCCAGCAGCCGCACCTGGGGGGGAGGAAGGAATGATTCACCCCTCCACTTT.

As to this clonotype: The germline gene is not matched at one end of the junction; a read error may be the cause. The rearrangement joins TRBV30 to TRBJ1-1; weak D call: TRBD1 (5 bases). From germline, CDR1 is GTSNPN and CDR2 SVGIG (reference sequence). This CDR3 comprises 13 residues. CDR3 sequence: CAWRGRKNTEAFF. CDR3 DNA sequence: TGCGCCTGGAGGGGACGGAAGAACACTGAAGCTTTCTTT.

Regarding this clonotype: Being one base from a much bigger clone, this may be a read error. The chain carries TRBV29-1 and TRBJ2-4, with 12 bases lining up with TRBD1. V gave up 7 bases and J gave up 13 bases; unmatched junction bases: 8. The germline V gene encodes CDR1 SQVTM and CDR2 ANQGSEA. This CDR3 comprises 12 residues. CDR3 amino acids: CSAGTGGYGQYF. The DNA for the CDR3 is TGCAGCGCTGGGACAGGGGGCTACGGGCAGTACTTC.